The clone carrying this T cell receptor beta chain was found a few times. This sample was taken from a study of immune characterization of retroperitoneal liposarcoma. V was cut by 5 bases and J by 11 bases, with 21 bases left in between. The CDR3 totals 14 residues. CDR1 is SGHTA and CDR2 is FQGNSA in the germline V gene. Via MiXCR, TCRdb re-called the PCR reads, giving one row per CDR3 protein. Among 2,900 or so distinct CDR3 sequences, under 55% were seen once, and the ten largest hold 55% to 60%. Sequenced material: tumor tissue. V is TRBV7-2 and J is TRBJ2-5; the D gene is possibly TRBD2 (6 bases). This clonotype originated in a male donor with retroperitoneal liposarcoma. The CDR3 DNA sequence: TGTGCCAGCAGCCCGCCCACGGACTCCCGGGGGCAGTACTTC. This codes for CASSPPTDSRGQYF.